This is a list of T cell receptor beta chains from one sample in a study of shared clonotypes between healthy human individuals. Repertoires were generated with immunoSEQ multiplex PCR, while TCRdb's copy carries only in-frame clones and drops some. This sample has 400,000 to 500,000 clones, with roughly 78% found just once. Material for sequencing was PBMCs. These receptors all stem from a woman aged 40 to 55 in good health. Some clones in this sample may be carry-over from other donors' samples. Both conserved end residues are part of each CDR3. The order of the fields is V gene, J gene, CDR3 protein.

>TRBV11-2|TRBJ2-7
CASSLDIYEQYF
>TRBV2|TRBJ2-5
CASSERTGGLKQTQYF
>TRBV2|TRBJ2-6
CASSPGQGVSSGANVLTF
>TRBV6-6|TRBJ1-1
CASSSGQPNTEAFF
>TRBV7-3|TRBJ2-1
CASSWGTSGRWRQFF
>TRBV19|TRBJ2-2
CASSKGRDRSTGELFF
>TRBV7-2|TRBJ2-2
CASSPLSSANTGELFF
>TRBV9|TRBJ2-5
CASSVSGSETQYF
>TRBV29-1|TRBJ2-1
CSRGQGVAYNEQFF
>TRBV4-1|TRBJ2-1
CASSDRDRDVDEQFF
>TRBV15|TRBJ1-4
CATSRYDSRNEKLFF
>TRBV19|TRBJ2-7
CASSWNRVGVYEQYF
>TRBV6-1|TRBJ2-3
CASNFGPSTDTQYF
>TRBV18|TRBJ1-4
CASSRGQGANEKLFF
>TRBV7-9|TRBJ2-2
CASSFGGTGELFF
>TRBV10-3|TRBJ1-3
CAISETGNTIYF
>TRBV5-6|TRBJ2-7
CASSLGRLSPDEQYF
>TRBV23-1|TRBJ2-4
CASSHGQLRNIQYF
>TRBV30|TRBJ1-1
CAWSVGLWDTEAFF
>TRBV4-1|TRBJ2-7
CASSQEAGTYEQYF
>TRBV18|TRBJ2-2
CASSPQVDTGELFF
>TRBV9|TRBJ2-5
CASSRTGGLETQYF
>TRBV28|TRBJ2-7
CASKELVAYEQYF
>TRBV14|TRBJ1-1
CASSLTTGLNTEAFF
>TRBV23-1|TRBJ2-3
CASSQPSDRTSTDTQYF
>TRBV9|TRBJ1-2
CASSVGAGQAWYGYTF
>TRBV18|TRBJ1-5
CASSPQGNSNQPQHF
>TRBV11-2|TRBJ2-5
CASSLGPGQQETQYF
>TRBV5-1|TRBJ2-7
CASSSTSELGYYEQYF
>TRBV7-6|TRBJ2-1
CASSLALRETYNEQFF
>TRBV28|TRBJ1-2
CASRQYRGDGYTF
>TRBV19|TRBJ1-1
CASSSGRAVNTEAFF
>TRBV5-1|TRBJ2-5
CASSFAGDRETQYF
>TRBV7-2|TRBJ1-3
CASSSGPGNTIYF
>TRBV15|TRBJ1-1
CATSTFRDDTEAFF
>TRBV7-1|TRBJ2-7
CASSILLWATKENEQYF
>TRBV19|TRBJ1-1
CASNAQRNTEAFF
>TRBV28|TRBJ2-4
CASSGGVVAKNIQYF
>TRBV6-6|TRBJ2-7
CASSYSRQGASYEQYF
>TRBV7-2|TRBJ2-7
CASSLAAGEGEQYF
>TRBV5-5|TRBJ1-4
CASSSDRVGGEKLFF
>TRBV29-1|TRBJ2-7
CSVDLDSRSYF
>TRBV30|TRBJ2-7
CAWSSQGYEQYF
>TRBV6-5|TRBJ1-1
CASSYLGSGIAEAFF
>TRBV10-3|TRBJ2-2
CAIRRGSGNTGELFF
>TRBV7-2|TRBJ1-2
CASSSGRNYGYTF
>TRBV14|TRBJ2-1
CASSPSRWGTRANEQFF
>TRBV28|TRBJ1-1
CASRLGCTEAFF
>TRBV19|TRBJ1-5
CASSIDLGQPQHF
>TRBV19|TRBJ1-2
CASRLQGASGYTF
>TRBV10-3|TRBJ2-2
CAIAGQGVRTGELFF
>TRBV29-1|TRBJ2-7
CSVVGLGQGADEQYF
>TRBV4-1|TRBJ2-3
CASSRVSTDTQYF
>TRBV11-2|TRBJ1-2
CASSLDSTVYGYTF
>TRBV7-2|TRBJ2-2
CASSLDAGGITGELFF